This entry is about one TCR beta chain. Its antigen is as yet unknown. There are 15 residues in the CDR3. The germline V gene has CDR1 SQVTM and CDR2 ANQGSEA. V lost 7 bases and J lost 4; bases outside the gene matches: 8. This entry belongs to a study of PD-1 blockade in classical Hodgkin lymphoma. With no exception, relapse followed autologous stem cell transplantation in all patients, and brentuximab vedotin exposure varied. Relapsed/refractory classical Hodgkin lymphoma patients had complete, partial or progressive responses. Generated by immunoSEQ multiplex PCR, the TCRdb table keeps only in-frame clones and is missing some. This sample has more than 85,000 clones; over 90% occur once, and the top ten carry about 2.7%. Study-wide results and caveats: Newly diagnosed patients had baseline TCR diversity that was reportedly lower than that of healthy donors.

The genes are TRBV29-1 and TRBJ2-3, with 13 bases fitting TRBD2. The starting material was peripheral blood mononuclear cells (PBMCs), obtained before the second cycle of nivolumab. This TCR came from a human donor with classical Hodgkin lymphoma. The CDR3 region has the DNA TGCAGCGCCGCACTAGCGGGAGGGCCCTCAGATACGCAGTATTTT. This encodes CSAALAGGPSDTQYF.